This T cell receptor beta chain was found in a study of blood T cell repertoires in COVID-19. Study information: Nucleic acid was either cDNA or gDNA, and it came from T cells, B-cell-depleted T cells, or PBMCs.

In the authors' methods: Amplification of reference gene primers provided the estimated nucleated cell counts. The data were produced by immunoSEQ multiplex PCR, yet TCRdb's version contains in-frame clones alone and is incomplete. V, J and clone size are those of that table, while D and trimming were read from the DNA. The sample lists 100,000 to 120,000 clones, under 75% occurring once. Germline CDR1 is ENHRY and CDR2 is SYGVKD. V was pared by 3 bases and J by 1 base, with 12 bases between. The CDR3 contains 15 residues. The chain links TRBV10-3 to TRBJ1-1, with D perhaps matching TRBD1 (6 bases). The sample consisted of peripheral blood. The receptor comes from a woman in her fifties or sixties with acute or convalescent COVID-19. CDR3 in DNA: TGTGCCATCAGTGAAGGGAGGGGGGGGAACACTGAAGCTTTCTTT. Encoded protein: CAISEGRGGNTEAFF.